These 11 T cell receptor beta chains originate from one sample sequenced in a study of lymphopenia after photon versus proton radiotherapy. The data were produced by immunoSEQ multiplex PCR, yet TCRdb's version contains in-frame clones alone and is incomplete. The sample comprises 65,000 or so clones, 75% to 90% of which are singletons, and around 13% rests with the top ten. The sample here was peripheral blood, taken from a patient treated with proton-based radiotherapy. Receptor source: an older man with esophageal cancer.

The chain links TRBV6-1 to TRBJ2-7; D perhaps matches TRBD1 (6 bases). Germline V gene data show CDR1 as MNHNS and CDR2 as SASEGT. The CDR3 is 13 residues long. Trimming left V 4 bases short and J 7 bases short, with 14 bases between. CDR3 bases: TGTGCCAGCAGTGGGGGGCCCTATACTGAGCAGTACTTC. Protein: CASSGGPYTEQYF.

The rearrangement joins TRBV5-1 to TRBJ2-7, with 7 nucleotides matching TRBD2. Per the germline V gene, CDR1 is SGHRS and CDR2 is YFSETQ. With V trimmed by 0 bases and J by 6 bases, 6 bases remained unmatched. The CDR3 is made up of 14 amino acids. This CDR3 reads CASSLVAGEREQYF. The CDR3 DNA reads as TGCGCCAGCAGCTTGGTCGCGGGAGAACGCGAGCAGTACTTC.

CDR3 in DNA: TGTGCCAGCAGCTTAGGACAGGGTTCCTACAATGAGCAGTTCTTC. It is translated as CASSLGQGSYNEQFF. The chain links TRBV7-3 to TRBJ2-1, with TRBD1 matching 8 bases. Germline CDR1 SGHTA, CDR2 FQGTGA. This CDR3 has 15 residues. The junction had 1 base not matched to a gene; V was cut back by 2 bases and J by 1 base.

V usage is TRBV19 and J usage is TRBJ2-7, with unresolved D. CDR3 length equals 17 residues. CDR1 and CDR2 from the germline V gene are LNHDA and SQIVND (reference sequence). Between the trimmed V and J ends, which lost 1 base and 0 bases, there was a span of 16 bases. The CDR3 here is CASSIGTGYGHSYEQYF. CDR3 nucleotides: TGTGCCAGTAGTATAGGGACCGGATATGGCCACTCCTACGAGCAGTACTTC.

This sequence joins TRBV5-1 and TRBJ1-1; D unclear. CDR1 SGHRS and CDR2 YFSETQ come from the germline V gene. The V and J ends lost 5 bases and 1 base respectively, with 15 bases between them. CDR3 size: 15 residues. The CDR3 region has the DNA TGCGCCAGCAGTTTGAGCGGGAGATCGAACACTGAAGCTTTCTTT. The encoded protein is CASSLSGRSNTEAFF.

CDR3 in DNA: TGCGCCAGCAGCTCCGGCCCGGCCCAGGAGACCCAGTACTTC. It specifies CASSSGPAQETQYF. V gene TRBV5-1 combines with J gene TRBJ2-5; no clear D. Per the germline V gene, CDR1 is SGHRS and CDR2 is YFSETQ. V lost 3 bases to trimming and J lost 5 bases, with 14 bases between them. The CDR3 extends over 14 amino acids.

This clone appeared a single time. The V and J genes are TRBV5-8 and TRBJ2-7; D is ambiguous. This CDR3 has 14 amino acids. Trimming left V 1 base short and J 6 bases short, with 14 bases between. Looked up from germline, CDR1 is SGHTS and CDR2 is YDEGEE. Here the CDR3 reads CASSLIPRFGEQYF. In nucleotides, the CDR3 is TGTGCCAGCAGCTTGATTCCCAGGTTCGGCGAGCAGTACTTC.

The rearrangement uses TRBV5-6 and TRBJ2-3; D unresolved. CDR3 length equals 13 residues. The germline CDR1 and CDR2 sequences are SGHDT and YYEEEE. V lost 4 bases and J 1 base, leaving 7 bases between the germline ends. The CDR3: CASSLGGTDTQYF. As DNA, the CDR3 is TGTGCCAGCAGCCTCGGCGGCACAGATACGCAGTATTTT. Drawing the rest from reference TRBV5-6 and TRBJ2-3, the complete variable domain is DAGVTQSPTHLIKTRGQQVTLRCSPKSGHDTVSWYQQALGQGPQFIFQYYEEEERQRGNFPDRFSGHQFPNYSSELNVNALLLGDSALYLCASSLGGTDTQYFGPGTRLTVL.

The count of this clone is one. The rearrangement links TRBV19 to TRBJ1-2; 9 bases are a match to TRBD1. V lost 5 bases to trimming and J lost 7 bases; unmatched junction nucleotides: 5. This CDR3 has 13 residues. Germline-derived CDR1 and CDR2 are LNHDA and SQIVND (reference sequence). CDR3: CASSRTGVSGYTF. The CDR3 DNA sequence: TGTGCCAGTAGTCGGACAGGGGTTTCTGGCTACACCTTC.

This chain joins TRBV6-6 and TRBJ2-7, with a possible D match to TRBD2 (5 bases). Germline V gene data show CDR1 as MNHNY and CDR2 as SVGAGI (reference sequence). V was shortened by 6 bases and J by 7 bases, with 19 bases between the two germline ends. CDR3 length: 14 residues. CDR3 sequence reads: CASRQERGPGEQYF. CDR3 DNA sequence: TGTGCCAGCAGGCAAGAGCGAGGGCCCGGGGAGCAGTACTTC.

The rearrangement uses TRBV5-1 and TRBJ2-2, with D tentatively TRBD2 (6 bases). Germline V gene lookup returns CDR1 SGHRS and CDR2 YFSETQ. The CDR3 runs to 15 residues. V was clipped by 4 bases and J by 3 bases, with 13 bases between them. The CDR3 loop is CASSLRDSHTGELFF. The CDR3 DNA follows: TGCGCCAGCAGCCTCCGGGACTCTCACACCGGGGAGCTGTTTTTT.